The 26 T cell receptor beta chains below were found in one sample sequenced in a study of T cells in Graves' hyperthyroidism and ophthalmopathy. Amplified TCR beta CDR3 regions came from RNA transcripts. The HTBI set primed first-round TCR CDR3 RT-PCR. TCRdb used MiXCR to reprocess the multiplex PCR reads, holding one entry per CDR3 protein. The sample contains some 380,000 distinct CDR3 sequences, roughly 12% of which appear only once. Material for sequencing was blood. The origin of the receptors is a man aged 30-40 years with Graves' hyperthyroidism that later progressed to Graves' ophthalmopathy.

This clonotype came up many times. The V gene is TRBV7-9, the J gene TRBJ1-1; D unclear. The CDR3 is 13 residues long. Germline V gene sequence: CDR1 SEHNR, CDR2 FQNEAQ (reference sequence). Trimming left V 4 bases short and J 1 base short, with 7 bases between. The CDR3 coding sequence is TGTGCCAGCAGCTCAAACAAGAACACTGAAGCTTTCTTT. Its translation is CASSSNKNTEAFF.

This chain joins TRBV10-3 and TRBJ2-1; D call uncertain. The germline gives CDR1 ENHRY, CDR2 SYGVKD. Trimming removed 2 bases from V and 6 bases from J, with 2 bases in between. The CDR3 extends over 11 amino acids. CDR3 region: CAISEVNEQFF. The CDR3 DNA reads as TGTGCCATCAGTGAGGTCAATGAGCAGTTCTTC.

This clonotype occurred a few times. This chain uses TRBV20-1 with TRBJ2-1; the D gene is possibly TRBD2 (6 bases). V dropped 0 bases and J dropped 1 base, with 13 bases sitting between them. Germline V lookup: CDR1 DFQATT, CDR2 SNEGSKA (reference sequence). CDR3 length: 16 residues. DNA of the CDR3: TGCAGTGCTAGAGATCTTGGCGGGGATTCCTACAATGAGCAGTTCTTC. Amino acids: CSARDLGGDSYNEQFF.

In its sample, this clonotype was seen a few times. This rearrangement joins TRBV9 to TRBJ2-2; TRBD1 is a possible D gene (5 bases). CDR3 length: 16 amino acids. In germline, CDR1 is SGDLS, CDR2 YYNGEE. V lost 0 bases, J lost 1 base, and 10 bases lay in between. CDR3 nucleotides: TGTGCCAGCAGCGTAGGTTTGGGGCGGAACACCGGGGAGCTGTTTTTT. The encoded protein is CASSVGLGRNTGELFF.

This clonotype was recorded a few times. V usage is TRBV7-9 and J usage is TRBJ2-5, with 14 bases that match TRBD2. Trimming removed 5 bases from V and 5 bases from J; junction bases left unmatched: 4. Germline values: CDR1 SEHNR, CDR2 FQNEAQ (reference sequence). This CDR3 has 15 amino acids. CDR3 nucleotides: TGTGCCAGCAGCCGGACTAGCGGGGGGTATGAGACCCAGTACTTC. Residues: CASSRTSGGYETQYF.

Comment on this clonotype: A clone one base away is much larger, so this may be a read error. V and J are TRBV6-1 and TRBJ2-2, with D perhaps TRBD2 (6 bases). Germline CDR1 reads MNHNS; CDR2 reads SASEGT. The CDR3 is made up of 13 amino acids. The DNA for the CDR3 is TGTGCCAGCAGTGTGCGGTACACCGGGGGGCTGTTTTTT. This encodes CASSVRYTGGLFF.

The CDR3 coding sequence is TGTGCCAGCAGCGTAGGGTTTAGCGGGGGGGCCAGAGATACGCAGTATTTT. Its translation: CASSVGFSGGARDTQYF. The rearrangement joins TRBV9 to TRBJ2-3, with TRBD2 matching over 11 bases. The V gene end was trimmed by 0 bases and the J gene end by 5 bases; junction bases not matched to a gene: 8. CDR1 is SGDLS and CDR2 is YYNGEE in the germline V gene. This CDR3 region has 17 residues.

The chain links TRBV6-1 to TRBJ2-1; D is unresolved. Trimming shortened V by 7 bases and J by 10 bases, and 17 bases separated the two germline ends. Germline assignment: CDR1 MNHNS and CDR2 SASEGT. This CDR3 spans 13 amino acids. Here the CDR3 reads CASTPPLGREQFF. As DNA, the CDR3 is TGTGCCAGCACACCCCCTCTGGGCCGAGAGCAGTTCTTC.

The rearrangement links TRBV5-1 to TRBJ2-5; no definite D call. Per germline, CDR1 SGHRS and CDR2 YFSETQ. The CDR3 has 13 amino acids. V dropped 2 bases and J dropped 3 bases, with 8 bases sitting between them. The CDR3 loop reads CASSFGWEETQYF. CDR3 nucleotide sequence: TGCGCCAGCAGCTTCGGGTGGGAAGAGACCCAGTACTTC.

The V call is TRBV29-1, the J call TRBJ1-6, with a possible D match to TRBD1 (6 bases). Germline V gene lookup returns CDR1 SQVTM and CDR2 ANQGSEA. This CDR3 has 13 residues. With 6 bases removed from V and 5 bases from J, the gap between germline ends came to 11 bases. In nucleotides, the CDR3 is TGCAGCGTCTCGGAGGGGGATAATTCACCCCTCCACTTT. Translating gives CSVSEGDNSPLHF.

This clonotype was observed many times. The genes are TRBV7-9 and TRBJ2-5; 10 positions match TRBD2. In germline, CDR1 is SEHNR, CDR2 FQNEAQ (reference sequence). This CDR3 has 15 amino acids. V was pared by 6 bases and J by 2 bases, with 6 bases of the junction left unmatched. This CDR3 is CASRSSGGPQETQYF. The CDR3 nucleotides are TGTGCCAGCAGGTCTAGCGGGGGCCCTCAAGAGACCCAGTACTTC.

This clonotype appeared a few times. The chain is built from TRBV18 and TRBJ2-3, with TRBD1 matching 11 bases. There are 16 residues in the CDR3. The junction had 6 bases not matched to a gene; V was cut back by 5 bases and J by 2 bases. Germline assignment: CDR1 KGHSH and CDR2 LQKENI. The CDR3 DNA sequence: TGTGCCAGCTCAGCTGGGACAGGGGGGACCACAGATACGCAGTATTTT. Protein sequence: CASSAGTGGTTDTQYF.

This clonotype was observed a handful of times. The rearrangement links TRBV29-1 to TRBJ1-1, with a weak D call TRBD1 (5 bases). Germline CDR1 SQVTM, CDR2 ANQGSEA. V was pared by 0 bases and J by 7 bases, with 9 bases between. This CDR3 region has 12 residues. CDR3 residues: CSVEDNRIEAFF. The DNA for the CDR3 is TGCAGCGTTGAAGACAACAGGATTGAAGCTTTCTTT.

This chain joins TRBV6-1 and TRBJ2-2; D is uncertain. The germline V gene encodes CDR1 MNHNS and CDR2 SASEGT. This CDR3 comprises 12 residues. Trimming took off 7 bases at V and 1 base at J, with 4 bases between the two ends. The CDR3 reads CASNKNTGELFF. CDR3 DNA: TGTGCCAGCAATAAGAACACCGGGGAGCTGTTTTTT.

This clonotype was recorded many times. This chain connects TRBV11-1 to TRBJ2-4, with 11 nucleotides matching TRBD1. The V gene end was trimmed by 3 bases and the J gene end by 5 bases; junction bases not matched to a gene: 9. Germline assignment: CDR1 SGHAT and CDR2 FQDESV (reference sequence). The CDR3 spans 17 residues. In DNA form, the CDR3 reads TGTGCCAGCAGCTTCCGCCGGTGGGGACAGGGGGAAAACATTCAGTACTTC. This encodes CASSFRRWGQGENIQYF.

This clonotype was recorded at least ten times. The rearrangement joins TRBV7-8 to TRBJ2-5; 7 bases line up with TRBD2. The germline V gene encodes CDR1 SGHVS and CDR2 FQNEAQ. Losses at the gene ends were 4 bases for V and 2 bases for J; bases not matched to a gene: 1. The CDR3 sequence is 13 residues long. CDR3 sequence (DNA): TGTGCCAGCAGCTGGGGGGGGCAAGAGACCCAGTACTTC. Amino acid sequence: CASSWGGQETQYF. Drawing the rest from reference TRBV7-8 and TRBJ2-5, the complete variable domain is GAGVSQSPRYKVAKRGQDVALRCDPISGHVSLFWYQQALGQGPEFLTYFQNEAQLDKSGLPSDRFFAERPEGSVSTLKIQRTQQEDSAVYLCASSWGGQETQYFGPGTRLLVL.

This clonotype has ten or more counts. The V and J genes are TRBV6-1 and TRBJ1-6; D not certain. CDR1 MNHNS and CDR2 SASEGT come from the germline V gene. V dropped 5 bases and J dropped 9 bases, with 17 bases sitting between them. The CDR3 loop spans 15 amino acids. CDR3 residues: CASSYGAGDVSPLHF. In DNA form, the CDR3 reads TGTGCCAGCAGTTATGGTGCGGGTGATGTTTCACCCCTCCACTTT.

Many counts were recorded for this clonotype. This rearrangement joins TRBV30 to TRBJ2-1; a possible D gene is TRBD1 (6 bases). This CDR3 is 12 amino acids long. V shed 0 bases and J shed 9 bases, with 9 bases lying between them. Germline V gene sequence: CDR1 GTSNPN, CDR2 SVGIG (reference sequence). The CDR3 DNA reads TGTGCCTGGAGTGTACAGGGTGGTGAGCAGTTCTTC. This gives the protein CAWSVQGGEQFF.

This clonotype was picked up many times. V is TRBV5-1 and J is TRBJ2-2; D unclear. The CDR3 extends over 13 amino acids. The germline gives CDR1 SGHRS, CDR2 YFSETQ. Trimming took off 4 bases at V and 8 bases at J, with 12 bases between the two ends. This CDR3 reads CASSPSRQGELFF. The CDR3, as DNA: TGCGCCAGCAGCCCCTCCCGTCAGGGGGAGCTGTTTTTT.

The V gene is TRBV6-1, the J gene TRBJ2-2; 16 positions match TRBD2. CDR3 length: 16 amino acids. Germline CDR1 MNHNS, CDR2 SASEGT. V lost 8 bases and J lost 4; bases outside the gene matches: 4. Here the CDR3 DNA reads TGTGCCAGCGGGACTAGCGGGGGGGCCGCCACCGGGGAGCTGTTTTTT. Protein product: CASGTSGGAATGELFF.

This clonotype was observed many times. V and J are TRBV28 and TRBJ1-3; no definite D call. CDR1 is MDHEN, CDR2 SYDVKM, per germline. The CDR3 length is 14 residues. V dropped 2 bases and J dropped 1 base, with 6 bases sitting between them. The CDR3 DNA follows: TGTGCCAGCAGTTTAGGCCCTTCTGGAAACACCATATATTTT. Its protein product is CASSLGPSGNTIYF.

This clonotype was counted a few times. The genes are TRBV20-1 and TRBJ2-1; 10 bases are shared with TRBD1. The germline gives CDR1 DFQATT, CDR2 SNEGSKA (reference sequence). This CDR3 region has 15 residues. J lost 8 bases, V lost 5 bases, and 12 bases had no gene match. CDR3: CSASRQGALKHEQFF. For the CDR3, the DNA is TGCAGTGCTTCAAGACAGGGGGCGTTGAAACATGAGCAGTTCTTC.

This chain joins TRBV6-1 and TRBJ2-1; D is uncertain. Per germline, CDR1 MNHNS and CDR2 SASEGT. This CDR3 has 15 residues. V lost 5 bases to trimming and J lost 1 base, with 12 bases between them. CDR3: CASSYAERSYNEQFF. CDR3 bases: TGTGCCAGCAGTTATGCGGAGAGGTCCTACAATGAGCAGTTCTTC.

This clonotype was found many times. The chain carries TRBV27 and TRBJ1-1, with D possibly being TRBD1 (6 bases). The germline gives CDR1 MNHEY, CDR2 SMNVEV (reference sequence). CDR3 size: 14 residues. The ends were cut back, 2 bases at V and 5 bases at J, with 12 bases in the middle. Here the CDR3 reads CASSLGIRGTEAFF. CDR3 DNA: TGTGCCAGCAGTTTAGGTATTAGGGGGACTGAAGCTTTCTTT.

This clonotype appeared a few times. The rearrangement uses TRBV7-3 and TRBJ2-2; 12 bases match TRBD2. V was pared by 4 bases and J by 6 bases, with 6 bases of the junction left unmatched. This CDR3 contains 16 residues. The germline gives CDR1 SGHTA, CDR2 FQGTGA. CDR3: CASSSSSGGAPGELFF. DNA of the CDR3: TGTGCCAGCAGCTCCTCTAGCGGGGGGGCCCCCGGGGAGCTGTTTTTT.

Points on this clonotype: With a much larger clone just one base away, this may be a read error. The chain uses TRBV5-1 and TRBJ2-3; the D gene could be TRBD1 or TRBD2 (6 bases each). With 0 bases removed from V and 8 bases from J, the gap between germline ends came to 19 bases. This CDR3 has 16 amino acids. The germline CDR1 and CDR2 sequences are SGHRS and YFSETQ. Here the CDR3 DNA reads TGCGCCAGCAGCTTGGCCCGGGACACTGAGGGAGGTACGCAGTATTTT. As protein: CASSLARDTEGGTQYF.